Following are 2 T cell receptor beta chains from one sample sequenced in a study of shared clonotypes between healthy human individuals. The method was immunoSEQ multiplex PCR; TCRdb's version includes in-frame clones alone and lacks a portion of them. The sample has some 790,000 clones, 55% to 75% seen once. Sequencing was performed on memory CD4+ T cells sorted from blood. Specified subset: CD45RA-negative fraction. These receptors were collected from a woman in her 30s in good health.

The chain joins TRBV6-1 to TRBJ2-2, with D perhaps matching TRBD1 (5 bases). Looked up from germline, CDR1 is MNHNS and CDR2 is SASEGT. Deletions cut 5 bases from V and 5 bases from J, with 6 bases between. The length of the CDR3 is 12 residues. As DNA, the CDR3 is TGTGCCAGCAGTCCAGGGACCGGGGAGCTGTTTTTT. Translated: CASSPGTGELFF.

V is TRBV9 and J is TRBJ1-3, with D hard to call. Trimming left V 4 bases short and J 7 bases short, with 12 bases between. The CDR3 consists of 13 residues. Germline V gene sequence: CDR1 SGDLS, CDR2 YYNGEE. The CDR3 nucleotides read TGTGCCAGCAGCCCGGCCCCCTGGAACACCATATATTTT. Translating gives CASSPAPWNTIYF. Variable domain in full (rest from reference TRBV9 and TRBJ1-3): DSGVTQTPKHLITATGQRVTLRCSPRSGDLSVYWYQQSLDQGLQFLIQYYNGEERAKGNILERFSAQQFPDLHSELNLSSLELGDSALYFCASSPAPWNTIYFGEGSWLTVV.